This T cell receptor beta chain was sequenced in a study of CD8+ T cells in alopecia areata. Study in general: Patients in the study were on tofacitinib for 6 to 18 months, then off it for 6 months. Study results and caveats: Clonality in lesional scalp, especially alopecia totalis/universalis, exceeded that of normal scalp.

cDNA reverse transcribed from extracted RNA served as the sequencing template. TCRdb's table, derived via immunoSEQ multiplex PCR, lists solely in-frame clones and lacks some. The top ten hold under 5% of the sample, which has about 130,000 clones, roughly three fifths seen once. This clone has only a few counts. Its cognate antigen is unknown. The V gene end was trimmed by 4 bases and the J gene end by 5 bases; junction bases not matched to a gene: 10. CDR3 length: 15 residues. From germline, CDR1 is SGHRS and CDR2 YFSETQ. The chain is built from TRBV5-1 and TRBJ2-5; TRBD1 matches 8 bases. The sample here was CD4+ T cells sorted from blood, taken at week 0. This sequence was found in a human donor with alopecia areata. DNA of the CDR3: TGCGCCAGCAGCCCCGGGACAGGTTCAGGGGAGACCCAGTACTTC. Residues: CASSPGTGSGETQYF. The complete variable domain, with remaining parts taken from reference TRBV5-1 and TRBJ2-5, reads KAGVTQTPRYLIKTRGQQVTLSCSPISGHRSVSWYQQTPGQGLQFLFEYFSETQRNKGNFPGRFSGRQFSNSRSEMNVSTLELGDSALYLCASSPGTGSGETQYFGPGTRLLVL.